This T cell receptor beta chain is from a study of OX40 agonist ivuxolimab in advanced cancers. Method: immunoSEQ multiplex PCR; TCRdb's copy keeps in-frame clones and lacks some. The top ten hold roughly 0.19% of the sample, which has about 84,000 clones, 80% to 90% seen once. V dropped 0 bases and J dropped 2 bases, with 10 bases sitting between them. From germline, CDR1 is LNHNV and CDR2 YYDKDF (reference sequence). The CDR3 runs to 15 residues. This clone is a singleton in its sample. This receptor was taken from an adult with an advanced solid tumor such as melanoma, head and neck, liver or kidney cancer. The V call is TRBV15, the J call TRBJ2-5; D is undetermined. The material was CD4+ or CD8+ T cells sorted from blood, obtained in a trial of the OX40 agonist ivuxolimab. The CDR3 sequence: CATSRDMAGQETQYF. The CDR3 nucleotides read TGTGCCACCAGCAGAGATATGGCAGGACAAGAGACCCAGTACTTC.